The next 5 T cell receptor beta chains were all read from a single sample in a study of CD8 T cells in ankylosing spondylitis. TCRdb used MiXCR to reprocess the 5' RACE reads, holding one entry per CDR3 protein. The data hold under 250,000 distinct CDR3 sequences, with 10% observed a single time. Sample: blood, either unsorted or a sorted T cell fraction (not recorded which). The receptors here all came from a male donor with ankylosing spondylitis or in good health (not recorded which).

This clonotype was seen at least ten times. The genes are TRBV5-1 and TRBJ2-7, with D unresolved. The germline V gene encodes CDR1 SGHRS and CDR2 YFSETQ. There are 14 residues in the CDR3. V lost 7 bases to trimming and J lost 0 bases, with 14 bases between them. The CDR3 DNA sequence: TGCGCCAGCGCCCTAGGAGTCCCCTCCTACGAGCAGTACTTC. It yields the protein CASALGVPSYEQYF.

This clonotype was recorded at least ten times. The chain joins TRBV10-3 to TRBJ2-7; 7 nucleotides match TRBD2. The V gene's germline CDR1 is ENHRY and CDR2 SYGVKD. The V gene end was trimmed by 3 bases and the J gene end by 5 bases; junction bases not matched to a gene: 13. CDR3 size: 16 residues. The CDR3 coding sequence is TGTGCCATCAGTGAAGTGGCGGGGGTGGGGTGGAACGAGCAGTACTTC. This sequence encodes CAISEVAGVGWNEQYF.

This clonotype was seen at least ten times. The genes are TRBV10-3 and TRBJ2-7; no clear D. The CDR3 runs to 12 residues. Germline V CDR1 and CDR2: ENHRY, SYGVKD. With 3 bases removed from V and 3 bases from J, the gap between germline ends came to 6 bases. The CDR3 reads CAISDLSYEQYF. The DNA of the CDR3 is TGTGCCATCAGTGATTTAAGCTACGAGCAGTACTTC.

About this clonotype itself: Since a much larger clone is just one base distant, this may be a read error. The chain couples TRBV27 to TRBJ2-3; 8 positions agree with TRBD1. The germline CDR1 and CDR2 sequences are MNHEY and SMNVEV (reference sequence). There are 15 residues in the CDR3. This CDR3 is CASSLKQGATDTHYF. The CDR3 DNA reads TGTGCCAGCAGTTTAAAGCAGGGGGCCACAGATACGCATTATTTT.

The sample holds a few counts of this clonotype. The genes are TRBV6-2 or TRBV6-3 and TRBJ2-3, with D perhaps given as TRBD1 or TRBD2 (5 bases each). Germline V gene data show CDR1 as MNHEY and CDR2 as SVGEGT. The CDR3 consists of 16 residues. V lost 7 bases to trimming and J lost 0 bases, with 17 bases between them. CDR3 residues: CASTLPPGPSTDTQYF. CDR3 nucleotides: TGTGCCAGCACCCTTCCCCCGGGACCCAGCACAGATACGCAGTATTTT.